The 30 T cell receptor beta chains listed next were all sequenced from one sample in a study of shared clonotypes between healthy human individuals. Assay used: immunoSEQ multiplex PCR; TCRdb lists only in-frame clones, some missing. The data hold about 1.1 million clones, with approximately 80% observed a single time. The sample consisted of memory CD4+ T cells from PBMCs. Subset denoted: CD45RA-negative fraction. The receptors derive from a man younger than 30 in good health. Some clones in this sample may be carry-over from other donors' samples.

The table lists this clone with a count of one. J is TRBJ1-2 and V is TRBV27; D gene uncertain. Germline-derived CDR1 and CDR2 are MNHEY and SMNVEV (reference sequence). The CDR3 has 14 residues. The V and J ends lost 2 bases and 3 bases respectively, with 10 bases between them. Here the CDR3 DNA reads TGTGCCAGCAGTTTAAGTGGTCAGCACTATGGCTACACCTTC. Its protein is CASSLSGQHYGYTF.

CDR3: CASNMGSGANVLTF. CDR3 nucleotide sequence: TGCGCCAGCAATATGGGGTCTGGGGCCAACGTCCTGACTTTC. The chain employs TRBV5-1 and TRBJ2-6; no clear D gene. This CDR3 comprises 14 residues. V was clipped by 6 bases and J by 1 base, with 8 bases between them. Germline values: CDR1 SGHRS, CDR2 YFSETQ.

This clone was counted once. Distinct nucleotide sequences in the sample also encode this CDR3. This chain uses TRBV9 with TRBJ1-2, with D maybe TRBD1 (5 bases). Germline assignment: CDR1 SGDLS and CDR2 YYNGEE. V was pared by 1 base and J by 5 bases, with 12 bases between. CDR3 length: 14 amino acids. The CDR3 reads CASSVSGQGYGYTF. CDR3 bases: TGTGCCAGCAGCGTATCAGGTCAGGGTTATGGCTACACCTTC.

The sample holds a few counts of this clone. V usage is TRBV5-1 and J usage is TRBJ2-1; possibly TRBD2 for D (5 bases). The germline V and J ends were trimmed by 3 bases and 0 bases, with 10 bases remaining between them. Germline V CDR1 and CDR2: SGHRS, YFSETQ. CDR3 length equals 15 residues. CDR3 sequence (DNA): TGCGCCAGCAGCTCAATGGCGGGCTCCTACAATGAGCAGTTCTTC. This gives the protein CASSSMAGSYNEQFF.

This clone was found a few times. This sequence joins TRBV7-2 and TRBJ2-2, with 7 bases aligning to TRBD1. The CDR3 runs to 15 residues. Unmatched junction bases numbered 6, after V lost 4 bases and J lost 4 bases. Germline-derived CDR1 and CDR2 are SGHTA and FQGNSA. In DNA form, the CDR3 reads TGTGCCAGCAGCTCGAAACAGGGGTCCACCGGGGAGCTGTTTTTT. Its translation: CASSSKQGSTGELFF.

V is TRBV11-2 and J is TRBJ2-3, with 14 nucleotides matching TRBD2. V gave up 5 bases and J gave up 1 base; unmatched junction bases: 2. The CDR3 is made up of 16 amino acids. Germline CDR1 reads SGHAT; CDR2 reads FQNNGV. CDR3 residues: CASSPGLAGGTDTQYF. The CDR3 DNA reads TGTGCCAGCAGCCCGGGACTAGCGGGGGGCACAGATACGCAGTATTTT.

The gene calls are TRBV5-1 and TRBJ2-7, with 12 bases that match TRBD1. Germline V CDR1 and CDR2: SGHRS, YFSETQ. The CDR3 consists of 15 residues. Trimming removed 7 bases from V and 4 bases from J; junction bases left unmatched: 9. The CDR3 loop is CASGTGGAGRYEQYF. The CDR3 nucleotides are TGCGCCAGCGGGACAGGGGGCGCGGGTAGGTACGAGCAGTACTTC. Combining the CDR3 with reference TRBV5-1 and TRBJ2-7 gives the whole variable domain KAGVTQTPRYLIKTRGQQVTLSCSPISGHRSVSWYQQTPGQGLQFLFEYFSETQRNKGNFPGRFSGRQFSNSRSEMNVSTLELGDSALYLCASGTGGAGRYEQYFGPGTRLTVT.

The chain is built from TRBV7-3 and TRBJ1-1; TRBD1 aligns across 10 bases. This CDR3 contains 15 residues. Unmatched junction bases numbered 7, after V lost 5 bases and J lost 4 bases. Germline V lookup: CDR1 SGHTA, CDR2 FQGTGA. CDR3 region: CASSPRTGGSTEAFF. For the CDR3, the DNA is TGTGCCAGCAGCCCACGGACAGGGGGGAGCACTGAAGCTTTCTTT.

The rearrangement joins TRBV5-1 to TRBJ2-7; TRBD2 agrees at 8 bases. CDR1 and CDR2 (germline): SGHRS, YFSETQ. The CDR3 runs 14 residues. The ends lost 5 bases at V and 0 bases at J; junction bases unmatched: 4. This CDR3 reads CASRERESSYEQYF. The CDR3 coding sequence is TGCGCCAGCAGAGAGCGGGAGAGCTCCTACGAGCAGTACTTC.

This clone has only one observation. V gene TRBV10-3 combines with J gene TRBJ1-2, with D possibly matching TRBD1 (5 bases). This CDR3 is built from 13 residues. Trimming took off 4 bases at V and 4 bases at J, with 10 bases between the two ends. CDR1 is ENHRY and CDR2 is SYGVKD in the germline V gene. The CDR3: CAISVDGTYGYTF. In DNA form, the CDR3 reads TGTGCCATCAGTGTCGACGGGACCTATGGCTACACCTTC.

The chain is built from TRBV6-5 and TRBJ2-1; 8 nucleotides match TRBD2. The V and J ends lost 5 bases and 5 bases, in that order; junction bases with no gene match: 8. The germline gives CDR1 MNHEY, CDR2 SVGAGI. This CDR3 has 15 amino acids. CDR3: CASSTRLANHNEQFF. The DNA for the CDR3 is TGTGCCAGCAGTACCCGACTAGCGAACCACAATGAGCAGTTCTTC.

The chain recombines TRBV5-4 with TRBJ1-1, with D unclear. Between the trimmed V and J ends, which lost 5 bases and 0 bases, there was a span of 20 bases. Per the germline V gene, CDR1 is SGHNT and CDR2 is YYREEE (reference sequence). This CDR3 comprises 17 residues. The CDR3 loop reads CASSSDGPLIMNTEAFF. The CDR3 nucleotides are TGTGCCAGCAGTTCGGACGGGCCCCTTATCATGAACACTGAAGCTTTCTTT. The full variable domain, its missing parts supplied by reference TRBV5-4 and TRBJ1-1, is ETGVTQSPTHLIKTRGQQVTLRCSSQSGHNTVSWYQQALGQGPQFIFQYYREEENGRGNFPPRFSGLQFPNYSSELNVNALELDDSALYLCASSSDGPLIMNTEAFFGQGTRLTVV.

The genes are TRBV19 and TRBJ2-5; no clear D gene. Deletions cut 3 bases from V and 4 bases from J, with 9 bases between. The CDR3 extends over 13 amino acids. Germline-derived CDR1 and CDR2 are LNHDA and SQIVND (reference sequence). The CDR3 is CASSIFYGETQYF. The CDR3 DNA is TGTGCCAGTAGTATCTTCTACGGAGAGACCCAGTACTTC.

The chain combines TRBV5-1 with TRBJ1-1; no definite D call. Trimming took off 4 bases at V and 3 bases at J, with 10 bases between the two ends. Germline-derived CDR1 and CDR2 are SGHRS and YFSETQ. The CDR3 is 13 residues long. The CDR3 coding sequence is TGCGCCAGCAGCCCCAGTCTTGACACTGAAGCTTTCTTT. It yields the protein CASSPSLDTEAFF.

V gene TRBV7-2 combines with J gene TRBJ2-1, with TRBD2 identical over 9 bases. CDR1 is SGHTA and CDR2 is FQGNSA in the germline V gene. Germline trimming cut 1 base from V and 4 bases from J; bases unmatched to any gene: 2. The CDR3 contains 15 residues. The CDR3 protein is CASSLETSGYNEQFF. The CDR3 DNA reads as TGTGCCAGCAGCTTAGAGACTAGCGGTTACAATGAGCAGTTCTTC.

Details on this clone: Other nucleotide sequences from this sample produce the same CDR3. The genes are TRBV5-1 and TRBJ2-5, with 9 bases lining up with TRBD1. CDR1 is SGHRS, CDR2 YFSETQ, per germline. The CDR3 runs to 15 residues. V was pared by 3 bases and J by 5 bases, with 8 bases of the junction left unmatched. The CDR3 DNA follows: TGCGCCAGCAGCTCCCAACAGGGGGCCGGGGAGACCCAGTACTTC. It encodes CASSSQQGAGETQYF. The variable domain in full, completed from reference TRBV5-1 and TRBJ2-5, reads KAGVTQTPRYLIKTRGQQVTLSCSPISGHRSVSWYQQTPGQGLQFLFEYFSETQRNKGNFPGRFSGRQFSNSRSEMNVSTLELGDSALYLCASSSQQGAGETQYFGPGTRLLVL.

This rearrangement joins TRBV4-3 to TRBJ1-2; possibly TRBD1 for D (6 bases). The V end lost 0 bases, the J end lost 5 bases, and 16 bases lay between the germline ends. CDR1 and CDR2 from the germline V gene are LGHNA and YSLEER. This CDR3 region has 16 residues. In nucleotides, the CDR3 is TGCGCCAGCAGCCAAGATAATGTGGGACAATATTATGGCTACACCTTC. Translated: CASSQDNVGQYYGYTF.

The chain carries TRBV28 and TRBJ2-3; D perhaps matches TRBD2 (6 bases). The length of the CDR3 is 15 residues. Looked up from germline, CDR1 is MDHEN and CDR2 is SYDVKM. V shed 7 bases and J shed 1 base, with 15 bases lying between them. The CDR3 protein is CASIRRSSGTDTQYF. CDR3 nucleotide sequence: TGTGCCAGCATACGCCGTTCTAGCGGCACAGATACGCAGTATTTT.

V gene TRBV7-2 combines with J gene TRBJ2-3; no reliable D call. V was pared by 1 base and J by 1 base, with 9 bases between. Germline V CDR1 and CDR2: SGHTA, FQGNSA. The CDR3 consists of 15 residues. CDR3: CASSLVSGGTDTQYF. The DNA of the CDR3 is TGTGCCAGCAGCTTAGTTTCTGGGGGCACAGATACGCAGTATTTT.

This clone was picked up a small number of times. The chain uses TRBV5-6 and TRBJ1-4, with D perhaps matching TRBD1 (6 bases). Trimming cost V 2 bases and J 6 bases, with 11 bases left between them. The CDR3 is 14 amino acids. CDR1 is SGHDT, CDR2 YYEEEE, per germline. The CDR3 nucleotides are TGTGCCAGCAGCTTACGGGGGCTTCATGAAAAACTGTTTTTT. Its protein is CASSLRGLHEKLFF.

The chain joins TRBV28 to TRBJ1-5, with D possibly matching TRBD1 (6 bases). The germline V gene encodes CDR1 MDHEN and CDR2 SYDVKM. V shed 4 bases and J shed 7 bases, with 17 bases lying between them. This CDR3 spans 15 amino acids. The DNA of the CDR3 is TGTGCCAGCAGTTCTCGAGGGGGGGCTGGGCAGCCCCAGCATTTT. It codes for CASSSRGGAGQPQHF.

CDR3 sequence: CASSLPDGGPGELFF. In nucleotides, the CDR3 is TGTGCCAGTAGTCTCCCTGACGGAGGCCCCGGGGAGCTGTTTTTT. The V gene is TRBV19, the J gene TRBJ1-3; a possible D gene is TRBD2 (5 bases). The J call may be in error: the DNA end matches TRBJ2-2 better. CDR3 length: 15 residues. Germline CDR1 and CDR2: LNHDA and SQIVND (reference sequence).

The chain is built from TRBV28 and TRBJ2-5; TRBD2 aligns across 12 bases. TRBJ2-7 explains the end of the DNA better; the J call may be wrong. The CDR3 has 13 residues. Germline-derived CDR1 and CDR2 are MDHEN and SYDVKM. The CDR3 is CAIGLAGTLEQYF. The DNA for the CDR3 is TGTGCCATTGGACTAGCGGGGACCCTCGAGCAGTACTTC.

V is TRBV5-1 and J is TRBJ2-5; D is possibly TRBD1 or TRBD2 (5 bases each). Between the trimmed V and J ends, which lost 8 bases and 1 base, there was a span of 15 bases. Germline V gene sequence: CDR1 SGHRS, CDR2 YFSETQ. The CDR3 sequence is 14 residues long. The CDR3 bases are TGCGCCAGTAAACCGGGACCCACCCAAGAGACCCAGTACTTC. Protein product: CASKPGPTQETQYF.

V and J are TRBV28 and TRBJ2-2; 9 bases align to TRBD1. V shed 11 bases, J shed 1 base, and the junction held 2 bases outside the gene matches. This CDR3 is built from 13 residues. Looked up from germline, CDR1 is MDHEN and CDR2 is SYDVKM. CDR3 region: CALGQGNTGELFF. The CDR3 DNA follows: TGTGCCTTGGGACAGGGGAACACCGGGGAGCTGTTTTTT.

The chain couples TRBV19 to TRBJ1-2, with 10 bases identical to TRBD1. V shed 7 bases, J shed 4 bases, and the junction held 9 bases outside the gene matches. The CDR3 is 15 amino acids. CDR1 LNHDA and CDR2 SQIVND come from the germline V gene (reference sequence). The CDR3 region is CASKVTGGPSYGYTF. The CDR3 coding sequence is TGTGCCAGTAAGGTGACAGGGGGCCCAAGCTATGGCTACACCTTC.

The chain combines TRBV18 with TRBJ1-2; 8 bases line up with TRBD1. Losses at the gene ends were 3 bases for V and 5 bases for J; bases not matched to a gene: 8. Germline V CDR1 and CDR2: KGHSH, LQKENI. This CDR3 is 15 amino acids long. Here the CDR3 DNA reads TGTGCCAGCTCACCCCGTCAGGGGGCAGATTATGGCTACACCTTC. Translation: CASSPRQGADYGYTF.

The chain links TRBV5-8 to TRBJ1-2; D gene uncertain. The CDR3 is made up of 14 amino acids. V was trimmed by 6 bases and J by 4 bases, leaving 16 bases between them. CDR1 and CDR2 from the germline V gene are SGHTS and YDEGEE. For the CDR3, the DNA is TGTGCCAGCACCCCGGGAGACACCGGCTATGGCTACACCTTC. Encoded protein: CASTPGDTGYGYTF.

The V gene is TRBV29-1, the J gene TRBJ1-4; D gene uncertain. The CDR3 is 14 amino acids. Germline V gives CDR1 SQVTM, CDR2 ANQGSEA. Trimming removed 0 bases from V and 11 bases from J, with 16 bases in between. The CDR3 protein is CSVEDGLITGKLFF. The CDR3 DNA reads as TGCAGCGTTGAAGACGGACTCATCACCGGGAAACTGTTTTTT.

The chain couples TRBV6-5 to TRBJ1-5; possibly TRBD1 for D (6 bases). This CDR3 comprises 15 residues. The V end was cut by 6 bases, the J end by 1 base, with 13 bases between. Germline loops: CDR1 MNHEY, CDR2 SVGAGI. This chain's CDR3 is CASRAGTQSNQPQHF. For the CDR3, the DNA is TGTGCCAGCAGGGCCGGGACACAAAGCAATCAGCCCCAGCATTTT.